Shown below are 6 T cell receptor beta chains from a single sample sequenced in a study of cytomegalovirus exposure and HLA in healthy donors. This PCR relied on a set of 60 Vbeta primers and 13 Jbeta primers. TCRdb's table, derived via immunoSEQ multiplex PCR, lists solely in-frame clones and lacks some. This table has 95,000 to 150,000 clones, over 60% appearing once. Material: PBMCs. These TCRs come from a man aged 18 to 35 in good health and CMV-seronegative.

This chain joins TRBV10-2 and TRBJ2-1, with 11 positions matching TRBD2. Germline V gene lookup returns CDR1 WSHSY and CDR2 SAAADI. With V trimmed by 2 bases and J by 7 bases, 4 bases remained unmatched. This CDR3 has 15 residues. In DNA form, the CDR3 reads TGCGCCAGCAGTGAGGCTCTAGCGGGAGGTAATGAGCAGTTCTTC. It encodes CASSEALAGGNEQFF.

The chain is built from TRBV6-5 and TRBJ1-1; 7 nucleotides line up with TRBD1. V lost 4 bases, J lost 5 bases, and 10 bases stayed unmatched. The CDR3 is made up of 15 amino acids. Per the germline V gene, CDR1 is MNHEY and CDR2 is SVGAGI. This chain's CDR3 is CASSFRQGEVTEAFF. CDR3 DNA sequence: TGTGCCAGCAGTTTCCGACAGGGAGAGGTTACTGAAGCTTTCTTT.

The rearrangement links TRBV6-6 to TRBJ1-1; 7 nucleotides align to TRBD1. After removal of 5 bases from V and 8 bases from J, the junction contained 2 bases not matched to a gene. The CDR3 has 11 residues. Looked up from germline, CDR1 is MNHNY and CDR2 is SVGAGI (reference sequence). The CDR3 coding sequence is TGTGCCAGCAGTGACAGGGCCGAAGCTTTCTTT. It is translated as CASSDRAEAFF.

The chain carries TRBV5-1 and TRBJ2-3, with a weak D call TRBD1 (5 bases). Between the trimmed V and J ends, which lost 0 bases and 4 bases, there was a span of 6 bases. CDR1 SGHRS and CDR2 YFSETQ come from the germline V gene. The CDR3 extends over 13 amino acids. The CDR3 nucleotides read TGCGCCAGCAGCTTGGGGGGCGCAGATACGCAGTATTTT. Protein sequence: CASSLGGADTQYF.

The chain uses TRBV30 and TRBJ2-2, with a possible D match to TRBD2 (7 bases). V gave up 5 bases and J gave up 3 bases, with 19 bases separating them. The germline gives CDR1 GTSNPN, CDR2 SVGIG (reference sequence). The CDR3 loop spans 16 amino acids. The CDR3 here is CAWSPRGRKDTGELFF. Written as DNA, the CDR3 is TGTGCCTGGTCGCCGCGGGGGCGAAAGGACACCGGGGAGCTGTTTTTT.

Note on this clone: The identical CDR3 is also encoded by other nucleotide sequences in the sample. V is TRBV5-1 and J is TRBJ1-1, with a possible D match to TRBD1 (6 bases). The CDR3 covers 14 residues. Germline V gene sequence: CDR1 SGHRS, CDR2 YFSETQ. The ends were cut back, 4 bases at V and 2 bases at J, with 12 bases in the middle. The CDR3 loop is CASSLEQGNTEAFF. The CDR3 nucleotides read TGCGCCAGCAGCCTCGAACAGGGTAACACTGAAGCTTTCTTT.